This T cell receptor beta chain is drawn from a study of T cells after yellow fever vaccination. V gave up 7 bases and J gave up 4 bases; unmatched junction bases: 5. Looked up from germline, CDR1 is SQVTM and CDR2 is ANQGSEA. The CDR3 runs to 13 residues. This clonotype was counted between two and nine times. MiXCR was run by TCRdb on the 5' RACE reads, yielding one entry per CDR3 protein. The table includes under 500,000 distinct CDR3 sequences, about 19% detected once. The input for sequencing was PBMCs, taken before the yellow fever booster vaccination. The clonotype comes from a man between 18 and 29 years old who received the YFV17D yellow fever vaccine. The J gene is TRBJ2-3, the V gene TRBV29-1; 10 bases align to TRBD2. For the CDR3, the DNA is TGCAGCGAGCGGGGGGGCTTCTCAGATACGCAGTATTTT. This encodes CSERGGFSDTQYF.